The next 4 T cell receptor beta chains were all read from a single sample in a study of blood T cell repertoires in COVID-19. Using immunoSEQ multiplex PCR, the repertoire was profiled, and TCRdb retains in-frame clones only, with some absent. The table shows roughly 170,000 clones, with over 60% occurring only once. The material sequenced was peripheral blood. Every receptor here comes from a woman in her 70s with acute or convalescent COVID-19.

This clone was seen a single time. One end of the junction is discordant with germline, which a read error may explain. V gene TRBV5-4 combines with J gene TRBJ2-3, with TRBD2 matching 8 bases. The CDR3 runs 14 residues. The germline CDR1 and CDR2 sequences are SGHNT and YYREEE (reference sequence). DNA for the CDR3: TGTGCCAGCACCTTGCGGGAGGGCACAGATACGCAGTATTTT. Amino acid sequence: CASTLREGTDTQYF.

This clone was observed a few times. The chain couples TRBV6-4 to TRBJ1-1; D perhaps matches TRBD1 (5 bases). This CDR3 is built from 13 residues. CDR1 is MRHNA and CDR2 is SNTAGT in the germline V gene. With 6 bases removed from V and 3 bases from J, the gap between germline ends came to 11 bases. Here the CDR3 DNA reads TGTGCCAGCAGGTTGACAGAAGACACTGAAGCTTTCTTT. Translation gives CASRLTEDTEAFF.

The V gene is TRBV3-1 (or the pseudogene TRBV3-2), the J gene TRBJ2-1, with 11 positions matching TRBD2. V was clipped by 2 bases and J by 7 bases; unmatched bases: 7. Looked up from germline, CDR1 is LGHDT and CDR2 is YNNKEL (reference sequence). The CDR3 is made up of 16 amino acids. The CDR3 coding sequence is TGTGCCAGCAGCCAAAATCTAGCGGGAGGTTGGAATGAGCAGTTCTTC. Its protein product is CASSQNLAGGWNEQFF.

CDR3 nucleotide sequence: TGTGCCACCAGTCCGGGAGGGCACCAAGAGACCCAGTACTTC. It translates to CATSPGGHQETQYF. This chain links TRBV15 with TRBJ2-5; TRBD2 agrees at 8 bases. The germline V gene has CDR1 LNHNV and CDR2 YYDKDF (reference sequence). There are 14 residues in the CDR3. Germline trimming cut 6 bases from V and 0 bases from J; bases unmatched to any gene: 3.